This T cell receptor beta chain was obtained from a study of CD8+ T cells in alopecia areata. Study summary: Treated patients were given oral tofacitinib, which was dosed at 5 to 10 mg twice daily. Affected scalp percentage set treated patients' severity scores. Overall study findings and caveats: Scalp clonality and expanded CD8+ clones among the top 100 were significantly decreased by tofacitinib.

Of note for this clone: Its antigen is still unknown.

RNA, once extracted, was reverse transcribed into cDNA for use as the sequencing template. The repertoire was sequenced with immunoSEQ multiplex PCR; TCRdb's copy has only in-frame clones and lacks some. Of about 120,000 clones listed, roughly three fifths are singletons. Specified treatment: oral pan-JAK inhibitor, 5-10 mg twice daily. A FACSAria was used to sort CD4+ and CD8+ T cells. These cells came from PBMCs. The clonotype comes from a human donor with alopecia areata. Sequences were derived from CD8+ T cells sorted from blood, sampled at week 24, from a patient treated with tofacitinib.

CDR3 protein: CAISESGGLKPLHF. The CDR3 DNA reads as TGTGCCATCAGTGAGTCGGGGGGCCTTAAGCCCCTCCACTTT. V gene TRBV10-3 combines with J gene TRBJ1-6; D may be TRBD1 (6 bases). Trimming cost V 0 bases and J 13 bases, with 13 bases left between them. Germline V gene data show CDR1 as ENHRY and CDR2 as SYGVKD. This CDR3 is built from 14 residues.